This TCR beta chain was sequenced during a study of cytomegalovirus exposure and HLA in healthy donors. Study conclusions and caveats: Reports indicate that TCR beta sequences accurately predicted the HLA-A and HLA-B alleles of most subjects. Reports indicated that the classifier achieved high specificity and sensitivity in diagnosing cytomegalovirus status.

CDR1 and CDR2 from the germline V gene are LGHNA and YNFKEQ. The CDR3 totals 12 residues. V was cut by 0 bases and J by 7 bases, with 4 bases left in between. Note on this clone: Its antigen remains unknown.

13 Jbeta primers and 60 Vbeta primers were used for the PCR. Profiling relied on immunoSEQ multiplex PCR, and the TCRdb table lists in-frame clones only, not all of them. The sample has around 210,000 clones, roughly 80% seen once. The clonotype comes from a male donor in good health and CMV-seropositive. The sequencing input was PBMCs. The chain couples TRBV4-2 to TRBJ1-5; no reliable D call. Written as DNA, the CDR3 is TGTGCCAGCAGCCAAGATCAGCAGCCCCAGCATTTT. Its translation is CASSQDQQPQHF.